Below, 30 T cell receptor beta chains from the same sample are listed, as sequenced in a study of lung T cells in sarcoidosis with Löfgren's syndrome. MiXCR was run by TCRdb on the reads, yielding one entry per CDR3 protein. The profile shows about 21,000 distinct CDR3 sequences, roughly 21% of them singletons. The material sequenced was CD4+ T cells from PBMCs. Receptors were obtained from a human donor with sarcoidosis (Löfgren's syndrome or another form), or a control subject (not recorded which).

This clonotype was picked up many times. CDR3 sequence (DNA): TGTGCCAGTAGTATAGGGGGACGCGGGACCGGGGAGCTGTTTTTT. This codes for CASSIGGRGTGELFF. The chain joins TRBV19 to TRBJ2-2, with D perhaps being TRBD1 or TRBD2 (5 bases each). Deletions cut 1 base from V and 5 bases from J, with 11 bases between. The CDR3 extends over 15 amino acids. The germline V gene encodes CDR1 LNHDA and CDR2 SQIVND (reference sequence).

A remark on this clonotype: This could be a read error, since a much larger clone is one nucleotide away. J is TRBJ2-2 and V is TRBV3-1; possible D gene TRBD2, 6 bases. V was cut by 1 base and J by 4 bases, with 7 bases left in between. Germline assignment: CDR1 LGHDT and CDR2 YNNKEL (reference sequence). The CDR3 has 14 residues. This CDR3 reads CASSQVGSTGELFF. CDR3 nucleotides: TGTGCCAGCAGCCAAGTCGGGAGCACCGGGGAGCTGTTTTTT.

Of note for this clonotype: A much larger clonotype is one base distant, so this may be a read error. In DNA, the CDR3 is TGTGTCAGCTCACGGGACAGATCCGAGCAGTACTTC. Encoded protein: CVSSRDRSEQYF. The chain is built from TRBV18 and TRBJ2-7, with 7 bases that match TRBD1. CDR1 is KGHSH and CDR2 is LQKENI in the germline V gene. The length of the CDR3 is 12 residues.

This clonotype was observed at least ten times. The chain links TRBV7-2 to TRBJ2-7, with a tentative D call TRBD2 (5 bases). The V end was cut by 5 bases, the J end by 6 bases, with 17 bases between. CDR3 length: 14 residues. Looked up from germline, CDR1 is SGHTA and CDR2 is FQGNSA. CDR3 nucleotide sequence: TGTGCCAGCAGCCCCCCGGGAAGGCACACCGAGCAGTACTTC. This gives the protein CASSPPGRHTEQYF.

In its sample, this clonotype is medium-sized. The chain employs TRBV28 and TRBJ1-1, with 9 bases lining up with TRBD1. CDR1 is MDHEN and CDR2 is SYDVKM in the germline V gene. Trimming took 5 bases from V and 1 from J; bases not matched to a gene: 5. There are 15 residues in the CDR3. The CDR3 region is CASSIQGARNTEAFF. The CDR3 DNA follows: TGTGCCAGCAGTATACAGGGGGCCCGGAACACTGAAGCTTTCTTT.

As for this clonotype: One base away lies a much larger clone, so this may be a sequencing read error. J is TRBJ1-5 and V is TRBV19; a possible D gene is TRBD1 (5 bases). CDR1 and CDR2 from the germline V gene are LNHDA and SQIVND (reference sequence). The CDR3 loop spans 16 amino acids. This CDR3 reads CAGSIVRTLSNQPQHF. The DNA for the CDR3 is TGTGCCGGTAGTATAGTAAGGACACTTAGCAATCAGCCCCAGCATTTT.

In its sample, this clonotype was seen once. One base away lies a much larger clone, so this may be a sequencing read error. The chain uses TRBV12-3 or TRBV12-4 and TRBJ1-1; D ambiguous. CDR3 size: 13 residues. V dropped 3 bases and J dropped 3 bases, with 8 bases sitting between them. CDR3 nucleotide sequence: TGTGCCAGCAGTTTTAAATGGGACACTGAAGCTTTCTTT. Translating it yields CASSFKWDTEAFF.

This clonotype has at least ten counts. The gene calls are TRBV29-1 and TRBJ2-3; 12 bases align to TRBD2. The CDR3 is made up of 13 amino acids. The V segment lost 5 bases and the J segment 5 bases; nucleotides outside the gene matches: 2. Germline CDR1 is SQVTM and CDR2 is ANQGSEA. As DNA, the CDR3 is TGCAGCGTTCCGGGACTAGCGGGAGATACGCAGTATTTT. This sequence encodes CSVPGLAGDTQYF.

The sample holds many counts of this clonotype. This chain links TRBV7-2 with TRBJ1-4, with D maybe TRBD1 (5 bases). This CDR3 region has 15 residues. Germline CDR1 is SGHTA and CDR2 is FQGNSA. With 1 base removed from V and 1 base from J, the gap between germline ends came to 7 bases. Here the CDR3 DNA reads TGTGCCAGCAGCTTAGGGGGGGGAACTAATGAAAAACTGTTTTTT. Protein sequence: CASSLGGGTNEKLFF.

This clonotype was recorded at least ten times. V gene TRBV11-2 combines with J gene TRBJ2-3; 13 bases line up with TRBD2. The CDR3 is 20 residues long. The junction had 16 bases not matched to a gene; V was cut back by 5 bases and J by 2 bases. Germline values: CDR1 SGHAT, CDR2 FQNNGV. CDR3 residues: CASSKRGRRLAGGVTDTQYF. In DNA, the CDR3 is TGTGCCAGCAGCAAACGAGGGAGGAGACTAGCGGGAGGAGTCACAGATACGCAGTATTTT.

This clonotype was recorded many times. The chain recombines TRBV2 with TRBJ2-3; 8 bases align to TRBD1. The V gene's germline CDR1 is SNHLY and CDR2 FYNNEI. J lost 6 bases, V lost 5 bases, and 4 bases had no gene match. This CDR3 is built from 13 residues. In DNA, the CDR3 is TGTGCCAGCAGTAGGGACAGGCGGGATACGCAGTATTTT. This gives the protein CASSRDRRDTQYF.

Worth noting for this clonotype: This clone may be a read error of a much larger clone one base away. V and J are TRBV2 and TRBJ1-5, with unresolved D. Trimming took off 6 bases at V and 2 bases at J, with 14 bases between the two ends. This CDR3 region has 15 residues. The germline gives CDR1 SNHLY, CDR2 FYNNEI. The CDR3 DNA follows: TGTGCCAGCAGGGAAAACGGAGGCGGCAATCAGCCCCAGCATTTT. Its protein product is CASRENGGGNQPQHF.

This clonotype was counted a few times. This chain links TRBV9 with TRBJ2-3; no definite D call. Trimming removed 0 bases from V and 5 bases from J, with 1 base in between. Germline V gene sequence: CDR1 SGDLS, CDR2 YYNGEE. This CDR3 is 11 amino acids long. CDR3 protein: CASSVEDTQYF. CDR3 sequence (DNA): TGTGCCAGCAGCGTAGAAGATACGCAGTATTTT.

This clonotype has a count of ten or more. This chain uses TRBV7-7 with TRBJ2-7; 9 bases match TRBD2. The CDR3 covers 15 residues. V gave up 1 base and J gave up 5 bases; unmatched junction bases: 6. The V gene's germline CDR1 is SSHAT and CDR2 FNYEAQ (reference sequence). CDR3 nucleotide sequence: TGTGCCAGCAGCTTAGGGATAGCGGGAGACCACGAGCAGTACTTC. Translation: CASSLGIAGDHEQYF.

Concerning this clonotype: The junction departs from the called germline gene at one end, perhaps through a read error. The chain carries TRBV6-1 and TRBJ2-7, with D tentatively TRBD2 (5 bases). Germline V lookup: CDR1 MNHNS, CDR2 SASEGT. This CDR3 is 14 amino acids long. CDR3 protein: CANTKSQDSYGQYF. The CDR3, as DNA: TGTGCCAACACCAAATCCCAGGACTCCTACGGGCAGTACTTC.

This clonotype was detected ten times or more. V usage is TRBV6-2 or TRBV6-3 and J usage is TRBJ2-5; 8 nucleotides agree with TRBD2. V shed 4 bases and J 2 bases; nucleotides not matched to a gene: 9. CDR1 and CDR2 (germline): MNHEY, SVGEGT. The CDR3 extends over 16 amino acids. CDR3 sequence (DNA): TGTGCCAGCAGTTTGCGCGGGGGGCCGGTTCAAGAGACCCAGTACTTC. Protein sequence: CASSLRGGPVQETQYF.

This clonotype was recorded many times. V usage is TRBV28 and J usage is TRBJ2-1; 11 nucleotides match TRBD1. In germline, CDR1 is MDHEN, CDR2 SYDVKM. Trimming cost V 7 bases and J 7 bases; bases outside gene matches: 15. This CDR3 is 17 amino acids long. The CDR3 is CASTIPGQGGRRNEQFF. Written as DNA, the CDR3 is TGTGCCAGCACAATCCCGGGACAGGGGGGTAGACGGAATGAGCAGTTCTTC.

Note on this clonotype: Just one base apart from a much larger clone, this may be a read error. Because it lacks the conserved phenylalanine or tryptophan at the end, this CDR3 is likely a read error. The V gene is TRBV12-3 or TRBV12-4, the J gene TRBJ1-5; TRBD1 matches 9 bases. V was pared by 3 bases and J by 4 bases, with 7 bases of the junction left unmatched. This CDR3 has 16 residues. Here the CDR3 reads CASSFGDRDGNQPQHL. CDR3 sequence (DNA): TGTGCCAGCAGTTTTGGGGACAGGGATGGGAATCAGCCCCAGCATCTT.

This clonotype was observed many times. The chain combines TRBV5-1 with TRBJ1-1, with a weak D call TRBD1 (5 bases). The CDR3 length is 15 residues. Germline V gene data show CDR1 as SGHRS and CDR2 as YFSETQ. Trimming shortened V by 2 bases and J by 0 bases, and 11 bases separated the two germline ends. CDR3 nucleotide sequence: TGCGCCAGCAGCTTCGAGGGACGAATGAACACTGAAGCTTTCTTT. Translated, it gives CASSFEGRMNTEAFF.

Worth noting for this clonotype: A read error may explain this, as a much larger clone is one base away. The genes are TRBV29-1 and TRBJ1-1; possible D gene TRBD1, 6 bases. Trimming took 3 bases from V and 8 from J, leaving 16 bases between them. Germline CDR1 and CDR2: SQVTM and ANQGSEA. The CDR3 extends over 13 amino acids. CDR3 bases: TGCAGCGTTGAGCCCCAACAGGGACTGGAAGCTTTCTTT. It specifies CSVEPQQGLEAFF.

As for this clonotype: A much larger clone sits a single nucleotide away, making a read error possible. This chain uses TRBV19 with TRBJ2-3; 8 nucleotides line up with TRBD2. The CDR3 is 14 amino acids. Germline assignment: CDR1 LNHDA and CDR2 SQIVND (reference sequence). The CDR3 nucleotides are TGTGCCAGTAGTTTGGCTAGCGGGCGGGATACGCGGTATTTT. Translated, it gives CASSLASGRDTRYF.

By sample share, this clonotype is medium-sized. The gene calls are TRBV6-1 and TRBJ2-5; D unclear. V lost 6 bases to trimming and J lost 3 bases, with 11 bases between them. This CDR3 is 13 amino acids long. CDR1 and CDR2 from the germline V gene are MNHNS and SASEGT. CDR3 protein: CASRPYNEETQYF. The CDR3 DNA is TGTGCCAGCAGACCATACAACGAAGAGACCCAGTACTTC.

J is TRBJ2-7 and V is TRBV29-1; a possible D gene is TRBD1 (5 bases). V lost 5 bases to trimming and J lost 7 bases, with 21 bases between them. The CDR3 has 14 amino acids. Germline CDR1 reads SQVTM; CDR2 reads ANQGSEA. The CDR3 DNA reads TGCAGCGTTAACTTGATGGGGCCAAAGCAAGAGCAGTACTTC. Its protein is CSVNLMGPKQEQYF.

On this clonotype itself: This may be a read error: a much more frequent sequence differs by one nucleotide. A read error is likely, as this CDR3 ends without the conserved phenylalanine or tryptophan. The chain uses TRBV18 and TRBJ2-7, with D perhaps matching TRBD2 (6 bases). This CDR3 has 13 residues. V shed 2 bases and J shed 6 bases, with 11 bases lying between them. Germline V gene sequence: CDR1 KGHSH, CDR2 LQKENI. CDR3 DNA: TGTGCCAGCTCACCATCCGACGGGGGCGAGCAGTACCTC. Translating gives CASSPSDGGEQYL.

Worth noting for this clonotype: A much larger clone differs by one base, so this may be a read error. The chain recombines TRBV10-3 with TRBJ2-7; 7 bases map to TRBD2. V lost 4 bases to trimming and J lost 4 bases; unmatched junction nucleotides: 19. The CDR3 runs to 18 residues. Germline V gene data show CDR1 as ENHRY and CDR2 as SYGVKD. In DNA form, the CDR3 reads TGTGCCATCAGTGGGCCGTCCGGGCGGGAGAGAGTTCGATACGAGCAGTACTTC. Protein: CAISGPSGRERVRYEQYF.

Points on this clonotype: Since a much larger clone is just one base distant, this may be a read error. The rearrangement joins TRBV12-3 or TRBV12-4 to TRBJ2-1; D tentatively reads TRBD1 or TRBD2 (7 bases each). CDR3 size: 15 residues. The CDR3 spells CASSREGARRNGQFF. DNA for the CDR3: TGTGCCAGCTCTAGGGAGGGGGCGAGGAGGAATGGGCAGTTCTTC.

The chain recombines TRBV9 with TRBJ2-2; 7 nucleotides match TRBD1. CDR3 length: 14 residues. The junction had 0 bases not matched to a gene; V was cut back by 1 base and J by 3 bases. The germline gives CDR1 SGDLS, CDR2 YYNGEE. CDR3 amino acids: CASSVTGDTGELFF. The CDR3 DNA reads TGTGCCAGCAGCGTAACAGGGGACACCGGGGAGCTGTTTTTT.

Details on this clonotype: This may stem from a read error, because a much larger clone lies one nucleotide away. This rearrangement joins TRBV18 to TRBJ2-2; 8 bases fit TRBD1. Germline lookup yields CDR1 KGHSH and CDR2 LQKENI. The CDR3 runs to 17 residues. J was trimmed by 8 bases and V by 2 bases; bases with no gene match: 13. This chain's CDR3 is CASSPRIRVRGPGELFF. The DNA for the CDR3 is TGTGCCAGCTCACCAAGAATTCGCGTCAGGGGGCCTGGGGAGCTGTTTTTT.

The DNA of the CDR3 is TGTGCCAGCAGCTCCCAGGGAGGAGGTGGGTCACCCCTCCACTTT. Protein product: CASSSQGGGGSPLHF. The chain combines TRBV9 with TRBJ1-6; a weak D match, TRBD1 (5 bases). The V end lost 4 bases, the J end lost 10 bases, and 18 bases lay between the germline ends. Germline loops: CDR1 SGDLS, CDR2 YYNGEE. The CDR3 length is 15 residues.

For this clonotype: This CDR3 fails to terminate in the conserved phenylalanine or tryptophan, so it likely reflects a read error. This chain uses TRBV6-6 with TRBJ1-1; no clear D gene. The germline V and J ends were trimmed by 7 bases and 4 bases, with 10 bases remaining between them. The CDR3 sequence is 12 residues long. The germline V gene encodes CDR1 MNHNY and CDR2 SVGAGI (reference sequence). CDR3: CASNSWGTEAFL. Here the CDR3 DNA reads TGTGCCAGCAATTCTTGGGGCACTGAAGCTTTCCTT.